This TCR beta chain was captured by sequencing in a study of T cells in Graves' hyperthyroidism and ophthalmopathy. About the study: Sampling of peripheral blood happened at initial diagnosis, prior to any treatment.

The length of the CDR3 is 15 residues. V lost 2 bases and J 4 bases, leaving 15 bases between the germline ends. Germline assignment: CDR1 WNHNN and CDR2 SYGVQD (reference sequence). Researchers took RNA transcripts and amplified the TCR beta CDR3 regions from them. When the TCR CDR3 underwent first-round RT-PCR, the HTBI primer set was used. TCRdb reprocessed the multiplex PCR reads via MiXCR and lists one record per CDR3 protein. The sample holds about 380,000 distinct CDR3 sequences, approximately 17% seen once. The PBMCs were sourced from fresh peripheral blood (more than 8.5 ml). In this sample, this clonotype turned up many times.

V gene TRBV10-1 combines with J gene TRBJ2-7; perhaps TRBD2 as D (7 bases). The source of this sequence is a man between 18 and 35 years old with Graves' ophthalmopathy. Sequencing was done on a sample of blood. The CDR3 region is CASSESRGGHYEQYF. The CDR3 bases are TGCGCCAGCAGTGAGAGTCGCGGGGGACATTACGAGCAGTACTTC.